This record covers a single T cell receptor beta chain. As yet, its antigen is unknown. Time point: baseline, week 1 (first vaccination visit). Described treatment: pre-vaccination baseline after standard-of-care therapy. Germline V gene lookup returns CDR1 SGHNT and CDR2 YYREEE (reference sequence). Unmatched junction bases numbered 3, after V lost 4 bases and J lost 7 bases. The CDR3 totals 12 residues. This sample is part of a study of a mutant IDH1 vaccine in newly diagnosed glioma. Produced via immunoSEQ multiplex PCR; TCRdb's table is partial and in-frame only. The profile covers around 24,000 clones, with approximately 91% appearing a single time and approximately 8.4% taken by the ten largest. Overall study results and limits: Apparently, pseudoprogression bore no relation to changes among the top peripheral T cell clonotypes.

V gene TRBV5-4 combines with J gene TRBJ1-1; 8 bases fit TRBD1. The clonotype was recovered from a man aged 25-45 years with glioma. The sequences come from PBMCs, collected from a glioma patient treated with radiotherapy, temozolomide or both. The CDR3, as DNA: TGTGCCAGCAGCCTCGACAGGGGTGAAGCTTTCTTT. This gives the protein CASSLDRGEAFF. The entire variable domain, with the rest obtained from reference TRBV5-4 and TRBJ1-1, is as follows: ETGVTQSPTHLIKTRGQQVTLRCSSQSGHNTVSWYQQALGQGPQFIFQYYREEENGRGNFPPRFSGLQFPNYSSELNVNALELDDSALYLCASSLDRGEAFFGQGTRLTVV.